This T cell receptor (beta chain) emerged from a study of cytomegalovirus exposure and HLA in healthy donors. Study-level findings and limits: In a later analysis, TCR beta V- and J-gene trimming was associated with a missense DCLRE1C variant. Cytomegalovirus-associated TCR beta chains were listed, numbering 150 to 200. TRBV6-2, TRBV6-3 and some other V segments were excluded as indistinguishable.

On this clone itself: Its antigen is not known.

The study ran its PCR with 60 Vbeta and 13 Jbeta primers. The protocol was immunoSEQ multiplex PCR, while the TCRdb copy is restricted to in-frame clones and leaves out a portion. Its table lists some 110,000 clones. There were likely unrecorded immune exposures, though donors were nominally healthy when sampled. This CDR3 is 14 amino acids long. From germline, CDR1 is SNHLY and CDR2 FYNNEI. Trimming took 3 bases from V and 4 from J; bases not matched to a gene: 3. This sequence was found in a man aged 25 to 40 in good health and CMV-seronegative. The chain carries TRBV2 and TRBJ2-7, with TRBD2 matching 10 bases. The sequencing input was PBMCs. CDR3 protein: CASSDGTSVYEQYF. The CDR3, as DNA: TGTGCCAGCAGTGATGGGACTAGCGTTTACGAGCAGTACTTC.